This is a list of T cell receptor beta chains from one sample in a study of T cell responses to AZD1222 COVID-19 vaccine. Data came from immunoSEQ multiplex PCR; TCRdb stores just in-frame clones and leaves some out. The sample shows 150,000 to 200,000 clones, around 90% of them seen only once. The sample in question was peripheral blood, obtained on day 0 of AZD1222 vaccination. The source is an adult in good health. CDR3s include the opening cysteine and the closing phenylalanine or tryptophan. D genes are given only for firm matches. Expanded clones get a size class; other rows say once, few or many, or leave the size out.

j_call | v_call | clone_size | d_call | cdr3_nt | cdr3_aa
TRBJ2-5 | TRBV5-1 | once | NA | TGCGCCAGCAGCTTGGAGCAGGGTGAGACCCAGTACTTC | CASSLEQGETQYF
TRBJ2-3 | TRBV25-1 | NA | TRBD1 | TGTGCCAGCAGTACCGACAGGGGAAGAACAGATACGCAGTATTTT | CASSTDRGRTDTQYF
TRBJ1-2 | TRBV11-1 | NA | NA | TGTGCCAGCAGCGCCGGGACATACCTAAACTATGGCTACACCTTC | CASSAGTYLNYGYTF
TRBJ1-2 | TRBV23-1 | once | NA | TGCGCCAGTCCGGTTGGAGGCGGCCGGAAATCTGCTACGGGCTACACCTTC | CASPVGGGRKSATGYTF
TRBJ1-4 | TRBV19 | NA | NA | TGTGCCAGTAGCTCCGGACAGAGTAATAATGAAAAACTGTTTTTT | CASSSGQSNNEKLFF
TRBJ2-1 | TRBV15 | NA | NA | TGTGCCACCAGCAGAGATCGTGATGAGCAGTTCTTC | CATSRDRDEQFF
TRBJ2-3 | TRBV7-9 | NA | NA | TGTGCCAGCAGCCCCCGATCTTACGGCACAGATACGCAGTATTTT | CASSPRSYGTDTQYF
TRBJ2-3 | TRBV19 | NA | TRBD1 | TGTGCCAGCAGTCGGACAGGGACGGGTAATACGCAGTATTTT | CASSRTGTGNTQYF
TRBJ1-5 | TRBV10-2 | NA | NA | TGCGCCAGCAGTGACTTAGATTGGAGGGGCAATCAGCCCCAGCATTTT | CASSDLDWRGNQPQHF
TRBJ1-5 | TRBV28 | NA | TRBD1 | TGTGCCACCAACAGGGGGCTCGGCAATCAGCCCCAGCATTTT | CATNRGLGNQPQHF
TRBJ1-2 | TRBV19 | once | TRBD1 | TGTGCCAGTATAAGGGCCGACTCGGACAGGGAAGCACGCGGCTACACCTTC | CASIRADSDREARGYTF
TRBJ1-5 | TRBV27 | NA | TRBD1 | TGTGCCAGCAGCTCCGGACAGGGTAGTCAGCCCCAGCATTTT | CASSSGQGSQPQHF
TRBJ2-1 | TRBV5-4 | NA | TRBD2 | TGTGCCAGCTCGGGGGGACACAATGAGCAGTTCTTC | CASSGGHNEQFF
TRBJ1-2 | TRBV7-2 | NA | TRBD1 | TGTGCCAGCAGTCTCCTTGGGACAGGTGGCTACACCTTC | CASSLLGTGGYTF
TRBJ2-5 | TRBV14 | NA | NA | TGTGCCAGCAGCCCCCAGGGTGTGGGAACCCAAGAGACCCAGTACTTC | CASSPQGVGTQETQYF
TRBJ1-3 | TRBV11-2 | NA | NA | TGTGCCAGCAGCCATGAGGGAAACACCATATATTTT | CASSHEGNTIYF
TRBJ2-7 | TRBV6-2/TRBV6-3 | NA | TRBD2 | TGTGCCAGCAGTTCTGGCGGGAGGGTCGAGCAGTACTTC | CASSSGGRVEQYF
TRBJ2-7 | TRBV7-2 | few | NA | TGTGCCAGCAGCCTCCCGACAGAGACCTACGAGCAGTACTTC | CASSLPTETYEQYF
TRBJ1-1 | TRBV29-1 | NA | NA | TGCAGCGTTACGGGGAACACTGAAGCTTTCTTT | CSVTGNTEAFF
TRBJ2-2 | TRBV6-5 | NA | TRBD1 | TGTGCCAGCAGTTCGGTGACAGGGGGCTATACCGGGGAGCTGTTTTTT | CASSSVTGGYTGELFF
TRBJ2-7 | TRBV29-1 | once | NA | TGCAGCGGATCCTCTGGGTACGAGCAGTACTTC | CSGSSGYEQYF
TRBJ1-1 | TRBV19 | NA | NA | TGTGCCAGTAGTATAACACCGGGCCAGAACACTGAAGCTTTCTTT | CASSITPGQNTEAFF
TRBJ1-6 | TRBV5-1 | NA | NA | TGCGCCAGCAGCTTGGCTGGGGGCGAAAGGTCACCCCTCCACTTT | CASSLAGGERSPLHF
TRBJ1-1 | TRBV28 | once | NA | TGTGCCAGCAGTCACGTTTTGAGTACTGAAGCTTTCTTT | CASSHVLSTEAFF
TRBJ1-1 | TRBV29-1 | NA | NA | TGCAGCGTCCTGACGGGGGACACTGAAGCTTTCTTT | CSVLTGDTEAFF
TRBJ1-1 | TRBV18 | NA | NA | TGTGCCAGCTCACGAGATAGGAACACTGAAGCTTTCTTT | CASSRDRNTEAFF
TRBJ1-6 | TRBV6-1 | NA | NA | TGTGCCAGCAGTGCTCCCCCACCGAGCTCCTATAATTCACCCCTCCACTTT | CASSAPPPSSYNSPLHF
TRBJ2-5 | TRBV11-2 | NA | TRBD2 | TGTGCCAGCAGCAACAGCGGGGAAGAAGAAGAGACCCAGTACTTC | CASSNSGEEEETQYF
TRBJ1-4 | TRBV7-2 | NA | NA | TGTGCCAGCAGCTTAGTAGCGAGGGCCAATGAAAAACTGTTTTTT | CASSLVARANEKLFF
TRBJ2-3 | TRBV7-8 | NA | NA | TGTGCCAGCAGCCAAGCCGGCACAGATACGCAGTATTTT | CASSQAGTDTQYF
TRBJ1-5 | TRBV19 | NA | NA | TGTGCCAGTAGTATAGGAGGAGGGGGCAATCAGCCCCAGCATTTT | CASSIGGGGNQPQHF
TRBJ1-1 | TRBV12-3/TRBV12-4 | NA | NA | TGTGCCAGCAGTTTCAGGAACACTGAAGCTTTCTTT | CASSFRNTEAFF